This TCR beta chain was recovered during a study of control samples from healthy donors and cancer patients. This clone has a single count. The table came from immunoSEQ multiplex PCR; TCRdb's copy has only in-frame clones and leaves some out. The sample lists about 110,000 clones, around 89% occurring once. The sequence was obtained from a woman aged 55 to 70 with lung cancer. Sequencing used PBMCs.

Written as DNA, the CDR3 is TGTGCCAGCAGCTTAGGGGGGGCATCTAACTATGGCTACACCTTC. The encoded protein is CASSLGGASNYGYTF. The chain couples TRBV7-2 to TRBJ1-2, with D possibly matching TRBD1 (6 bases). The ends were cut back, 1 base at V and 0 bases at J, with 9 bases in the middle. The CDR3 is 15 residues long. The V gene's germline CDR1 is SGHTA and CDR2 FQGNSA. Full variable domain (remainder filled in from reference TRBV7-2 and TRBJ1-2): GAGVSQSPSNKVTEKGKDVELRCDPISGHTALYWYRQSLGQGLEFLIYFQGNSAPDKSGLPSDRFSAERTGGSVSTLTIQRTQQEDSAVYLCASSLGGASNYGYTFGSGTRLTVV.